The rows below give T cell receptor beta chains drawn from one sample of a study of shared clonotypes between healthy human individuals. Sequencing was performed with immunoSEQ multiplex PCR; in TCRdb, only in-frame clones are kept and a portion is missing. The sample gives about 2.4 million clones, 90% to 95% of which show up once; more than 0.12% is in the top ten. Source material: naive CD4+ T cells sorted from blood. These receptors were collected from a man aged 18 to 30 in good health. The CDR3 runs from the conserved cysteine through the conserved F or W. The D gene is left open where the match is weak. Clone size is not always given. Where it is, it says once, few, many or a class for expanded clones.

D gene: .
clone size: .
J gene: TRBJ1-1
V gene: TRBV6-5
CDR3 protein: CASSYGLASSLPAFF
CDR3 DNA: TGTGCCAGCAGTTACGGTTTGGCCTCTTCTCTTCCAGCTTTCTTT

D gene: .
clone size: once
J gene: TRBJ2-3
V gene: TRBV30
CDR3 protein: CAWSVPTDTQYF
CDR3 DNA: TGTGCCTGGAGTGTACCCACAGATACGCAGTATTTT

D gene: .
clone size: .
J gene: TRBJ1-2
V gene: TRBV10-3
CDR3 protein: CAISESRGYGYTF
CDR3 DNA: TGTGCCATCAGTGAGTCGCGGGGTTATGGCTACACCTTC

D gene: TRBD1
clone size: .
J gene: TRBJ2-3
V gene: TRBV2
CDR3 protein: CASVNRDSSTDTQYF
CDR3 DNA: TGTGCCAGTGTAAACCGGGACAGTAGCACAGATACGCAGTATTTT

D gene: TRBD2
clone size: .
J gene: TRBJ2-7
V gene: TRBV6-7
CDR3 protein: CASSGWEGCEQYF
CDR3 DNA: TGTGCCAGCAGTGGATGGGAGGGCTGCGAGCAGTACTTC

D gene: .
clone size: .
J gene: TRBJ1-6
V gene: TRBV5-6
CDR3 protein: CASSDGRGNNSPLHF
CDR3 DNA: TGTGCCAGCAGCGACGGGAGGGGAAATAATTCACCCCTCCACTTT

D gene: TRBD1
clone size: .
J gene: TRBJ2-1
V gene: TRBV27
CDR3 protein: CASRGDRVTYNEQFF
CDR3 DNA: TGTGCCAGCAGGGGAGACAGGGTAACATACAATGAGCAGTTCTTC

D gene: .
clone size: .
J gene: TRBJ2-7
V gene: TRBV10-3
CDR3 protein: CAIRAGTQAYEQYF
CDR3 DNA: TGTGCCATCAGGGCCGGGACTCAAGCCTACGAGCAGTACTTC

D gene: .
clone size: .
J gene: TRBJ1-4
V gene: TRBV4-3
CDR3 protein: CASSQQGSNEKLFF
CDR3 DNA: TGCGCCAGCAGCCAACAGGGATCTAATGAAAAACTGTTTTTT

D gene: TRBD1
clone size: few
J gene: TRBJ1-1
V gene: TRBV5-1
CDR3 protein: CASSSGGGTEAFF
CDR3 DNA: TGCGCCAGCAGCTCAGGGGGAGGCACTGAAGCTTTCTTT

D gene: TRBD1
clone size: .
J gene: TRBJ2-7
V gene: TRBV6-5
CDR3 protein: CASSDTGGTDEQYF
CDR3 DNA: TGTGCCAGCAGTGACACAGGGGGCACAGACGAGCAGTACTTC

D gene: .
clone size: .
J gene: TRBJ1-1
V gene: TRBV6-1
CDR3 protein: CASSETGNTEAFF
CDR3 DNA: TGTGCCAGCAGTGAAACAGGGAACACTGAAGCTTTCTTT

D gene: TRBD2
clone size: .
J gene: TRBJ2-1
V gene: TRBV5-1
CDR3 protein: CASSPFGLAGVEQFF
CDR3 DNA: TGCGCCAGCAGCCCTTTCGGACTAGCGGGGGTTGAGCAGTTCTTC

D gene: TRBD2
clone size: .
J gene: TRBJ2-7
V gene: TRBV5-1
CDR3 protein: CASSTKLAGAYEQYF
CDR3 DNA: TGCGCCAGCAGCACTAAACTAGCGGGAGCCTACGAGCAGTACTTC

D gene: TRBD2
clone size: .
J gene: TRBJ2-5
V gene: TRBV11-3
CDR3 protein: CASSLGGREQETQYF
CDR3 DNA: TGTGCCAGCAGCTTAGGAGGGAGGGAGCAAGAGACCCAGTACTTC

D gene: TRBD1
clone size: .
J gene: TRBJ1-5
V gene: TRBV6-6
CDR3 protein: CASRAGGGNQPQHF
CDR3 DNA: TGTGCCAGCAGGGCAGGGGGGGGCAATCAGCCCCAGCATTTT

D gene: .
clone size: .
J gene: TRBJ1-4
V gene: TRBV25-1
CDR3 protein: CASSEYQGFQGKLFF
CDR3 DNA: TGTGCCAGCAGTGAATATCAGGGATTCCAGGGAAAACTGTTTTTT

D gene: .
clone size: .
J gene: TRBJ1-4
V gene: TRBV21-1
CDR3 protein: CASSKAPRQGAVGTNEKLFF
CDR3 DNA: TGTGCCAGCAGCAAAGCTCCGAGACAGGGGGCGGTAGGAACTAATGAAAAACTGTTTTTT

D gene: .
clone size: .
J gene: TRBJ2-2
V gene: TRBV10-3
CDR3 protein: CAITQGPADTGELFF
CDR3 DNA: TGTGCCATCACCCAGGGCCCAGCAGACACCGGGGAGCTGTTTTTT

D gene: .
clone size: .
J gene: TRBJ1-4
V gene: TRBV28
CDR3 protein: CASSLGGTKSEKLFF
CDR3 DNA: TGTGCCAGCAGCCTTGGAGGAACGAAAAGTGAAAAACTGTTTTTT

D gene: TRBD1
clone size: .
J gene: TRBJ2-1
V gene: TRBV10-3
CDR3 protein: CAISPGQVSSYNEQFF
CDR3 DNA: TGTGCCATCAGCCCGGGACAGGTCAGCTCCTACAATGAGCAGTTCTTC

D gene: .
clone size: .
J gene: TRBJ1-6
V gene: TRBV5-4
CDR3 protein: CASSLGSTYNSPLHF
CDR3 DNA: TGTGCCAGCAGCTTGGGATCTACCTATAATTCACCCCTCCACTTT

D gene: TRBD1
clone size: .
J gene: TRBJ1-1
V gene: TRBV7-8
CDR3 protein: CASSQEDRGLPEAFF
CDR3 DNA: TGTGCCAGCAGCCAAGAGGACAGGGGGCTTCCTGAAGCTTTCTTT

D gene: TRBD2
clone size: once
J gene: TRBJ2-3
V gene: TRBV2
CDR3 protein: CASSRLAGGGDTQYF
CDR3 DNA: TGTGCCAGCAGCCGACTAGCGGGAGGTGGAGATACGCAGTATTTT

D gene: TRBD2
clone size: .
J gene: TRBJ2-7
V gene: TRBV6-5
CDR3 protein: CASSYGLAGPYEQYF
CDR3 DNA: TGTGCCAGCAGCTATGGACTAGCGGGACCTTACGAGCAGTACTTC

D gene: .
clone size: .
J gene: TRBJ2-3
V gene: TRBV11-2
CDR3 protein: CASSLSRGQYF
CDR3 DNA: TGTGCCAGCAGCTTATCCCGAGGGCAGTATTTT

D gene: .
clone size: .
J gene: TRBJ2-7
V gene: TRBV7-6
CDR3 protein: CASSPLGGPLTYEQYF
CDR3 DNA: TGTGCCAGCAGCCCCCTCGGTGGACCCCTGACCTACGAGCAGTACTTC

D gene: TRBD1
clone size: .
J gene: TRBJ2-5
V gene: TRBV6-4
CDR3 protein: CASSDYGQAPADQYF
CDR3 DNA: TGTGCCAGCAGTGACTACGGACAGGCCCCCGCGGACCAGTACTTC

D gene: .
clone size: .
J gene: TRBJ2-5
V gene: TRBV6-5
CDR3 protein: CATNRGLETQYF
CDR3 DNA: TGTGCCACCAATCGGGGGTTAGAGACCCAGTACTTC

D gene: TRBD1
clone size: .
J gene: TRBJ2-3
V gene: TRBV5-1
CDR3 protein: CASSLDPGGIYTQYF
CDR3 DNA: TGCGCCAGCAGCTTGGATCCAGGGGGCATTTATACGCAGTATTTT

D gene: TRBD1
clone size: .
J gene: TRBJ1-5
V gene: TRBV28
CDR3 protein: CASSSGQPALESQHF
CDR3 DNA: TGTGCCAGCAGTTCGGGACAGCCCGCTCTGGAGTCCCAGCATTTT

D gene: .
clone size: .
J gene: TRBJ2-5
V gene: TRBV30
CDR3 protein: CAWVPGTRETQYF
CDR3 DNA: TGTGCCTGGGTTCCGGGGACTCGGGAGACCCAGTACTTC

D gene: .
clone size: .
J gene: TRBJ2-7
V gene: TRBV5-1
CDR3 protein: CASSSGTDRHGSFYEQYF
CDR3 DNA: TGCGCCAGCAGCTCGGGAACGGATCGACATGGATCGTTTTACGAGCAGTACTTC

D gene: .
clone size: once
J gene: TRBJ1-5
V gene: TRBV28
CDR3 protein: CASSPGGRQPQHF
CDR3 DNA: TGTGCCAGCAGCCCGGGGGGCAGGCAGCCCCAGCATTTT

D gene: .
clone size: .
J gene: TRBJ1-5
V gene: TRBV27
CDR3 protein: CASSLAGGNQPQHF
CDR3 DNA: TGTGCCAGCAGTTTAGCGGGGGGCAATCAGCCCCAGCATTTT

D gene: .
clone size: .
J gene: TRBJ2-1
V gene: TRBV5-4
CDR3 protein: CASSTPDRLGQFF
CDR3 DNA: TGTGCCAGCAGCACCCCTGACAGGTTAGGGCAGTTCTTC

D gene: TRBD2
clone size: .
J gene: TRBJ2-5
V gene: TRBV5-4
CDR3 protein: CASSTGTSGRAWETQYF
CDR3 DNA: TGTGCCAGCAGCACGGGGACTAGCGGGAGGGCCTGGGAGACCCAGTACTTC

D gene: TRBD2
clone size: .
J gene: TRBJ2-7
V gene: TRBV7-8
CDR3 protein: CASMTSGVSYEQYF
CDR3 DNA: TGTGCCAGCATGACTAGCGGGGTCTCCTACGAGCAGTACTTC

D gene: .
clone size: once
J gene: TRBJ2-7
V gene: TRBV28
CDR3 protein: CAINRGGSYEQYF
CDR3 DNA: TGTGCCATCAACAGGGGAGGCTCCTACGAGCAGTACTTC

D gene: .
clone size: .
J gene: TRBJ2-5
V gene: TRBV2
CDR3 protein: CASSEAWGRALETQYF
CDR3 DNA: TGTGCCAGCAGTGAAGCATGGGGCAGGGCTTTGGAGACCCAGTACTTC

D gene: .
clone size: .
J gene: TRBJ2-7
V gene: TRBV18
CDR3 protein: CASSPPGEREQYF
CDR3 DNA: TGTGCCAGCTCACCACCCGGGGAGAGAGAGCAGTACTTC

D gene: .
clone size: .
J gene: TRBJ2-3
V gene: TRBV4-3
CDR3 protein: CASSQDLAGSDTQYF
CDR3 DNA: TGCGCCAGCAGCCAAGATCTTGCGGGATCAGATACGCAGTATTTT

D gene: .
clone size: once
J gene: TRBJ2-1
V gene: TRBV5-6
CDR3 protein: CASSSYLAPYNEQFF
CDR3 DNA: TGTGCCAGCAGCTCCTACTTAGCCCCCTACAATGAGCAGTTCTTC

D gene: .
clone size: .
J gene: TRBJ2-7
V gene: TRBV18
CDR3 protein: CASSRGQGEQEQYF
CDR3 DNA: TGTGCCAGCTCACGGGGACAAGGGGAGCAGGAGCAGTACTTC

D gene: .
clone size: .
J gene: TRBJ2-5
V gene: TRBV6-5
CDR3 protein: CASSQWETQYF
CDR3 DNA: TGTGCCAGCAGTCAGTGGGAGACCCAGTACTTC

D gene: TRBD1
clone size: .
J gene: TRBJ2-7
V gene: TRBV4-1
CDR3 protein: CASSQVFGTDTYEQYF
CDR3 DNA: TGCGCCAGCAGCCAAGTATTCGGGACAGATACCTACGAGCAGTACTTC

D gene: .
clone size: .
J gene: TRBJ1-3
V gene: TRBV28
CDR3 protein: CASSLAGGQSGNTIYF
CDR3 DNA: TGTGCCAGCAGTTTGGCCGGAGGACAATCCGGAAACACCATATATTTT

D gene: TRBD1
clone size: .
J gene: TRBJ2-7
V gene: TRBV18
CDR3 protein: CASSPGTGSSYEQYF
CDR3 DNA: TGTGCCAGCTCACCCGGGACAGGGTCGTCCTACGAGCAGTACTTC

D gene: .
clone size: .
J gene: TRBJ1-6
V gene: TRBV18
CDR3 protein: CASTPGGNSPLHF
CDR3 DNA: TGTGCCAGCACTCCGGGGGGTAATTCACCCCTCCACTTT

D gene: .
clone size: .
J gene: TRBJ2-1
V gene: TRBV6-1
CDR3 protein: CASSEALALASFSYNEQFF
CDR3 DNA: TGTGCCAGCAGTGAAGCGCTAGCTTTGGCAAGTTTCTCCTACAATGAGCAGTTCTTC

D gene: .
clone size: .
J gene: TRBJ1-6
V gene: TRBV6-1
CDR3 protein: CASKRSEPPFHF
CDR3 DNA: TGTGCCAGCAAGAGGTCGGAGCCGCCCTTCCACTTT

D gene: .
clone size: .
J gene: TRBJ2-7
V gene: TRBV27
CDR3 protein: CASTRGGRASYEQYF
CDR3 DNA: TGTGCCAGCACTCGTGGGGGTCGCGCCTCCTACGAGCAGTACTTC

D gene: .
clone size: .
J gene: TRBJ2-3
V gene: TRBV10-3
CDR3 protein: CAISRGQGRTDTQYF
CDR3 DNA: TGTGCCATCAGTCGCGGGCAGGGTCGGACAGATACGCAGTATTTT

D gene: .
clone size: .
J gene: TRBJ2-2
V gene: TRBV7-9
CDR3 protein: CASSLWELFF
CDR3 DNA: TGTGCCAGCAGCCTGTGGGAGCTGTTTTTT

D gene: .
clone size: .
J gene: TRBJ1-1
V gene: TRBV7-3
CDR3 protein: CASSFHPGRNTEAFF
CDR3 DNA: TGTGCCAGCAGCTTCCACCCAGGTCGGAACACTGAAGCTTTCTTT

D gene: .
clone size: .
J gene: TRBJ1-6
V gene: TRBV9
CDR3 protein: CASSPQGHNSPLHF
CDR3 DNA: TGTGCCAGCAGCCCCCAAGGCCATAATTCACCCCTCCACTTT

D gene: .
clone size: .
J gene: TRBJ2-4
V gene: TRBV5-4
CDR3 protein: CASSLRDRENIQYF
CDR3 DNA: TGTGCCAGCAGCCTGCGGGACAGAGAAAACATTCAGTACTTC